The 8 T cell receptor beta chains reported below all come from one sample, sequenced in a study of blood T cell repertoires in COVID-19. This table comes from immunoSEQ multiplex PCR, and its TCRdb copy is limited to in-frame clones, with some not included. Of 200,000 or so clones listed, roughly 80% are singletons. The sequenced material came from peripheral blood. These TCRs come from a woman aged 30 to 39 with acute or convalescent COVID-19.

The CDR3 DNA reads TGTGCCAGCAGCCCAGGACAGGGGAGGGAATCTGGGGCCAACGTCCTGACTTTC. Translating it yields CASSPGQGRESGANVLTF. J is TRBJ2-6 and V is TRBV5-4, with 9 bases identical to TRBD1. Trimming at V came to 4 bases and at J to 1 base, leaving 9 bases not matched to a gene. The CDR3 extends over 18 amino acids. Germline CDR1 and CDR2: SGHNT and YYREEE (reference sequence).

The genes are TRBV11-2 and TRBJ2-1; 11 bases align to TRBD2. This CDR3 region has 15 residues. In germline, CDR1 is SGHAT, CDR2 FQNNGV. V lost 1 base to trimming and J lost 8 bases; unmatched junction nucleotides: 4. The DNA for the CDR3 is TGTGCCAGCAGCTTAGTAGCGGGAGGGGGCGATGAGCAGTTCTTC. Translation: CASSLVAGGGDEQFF.

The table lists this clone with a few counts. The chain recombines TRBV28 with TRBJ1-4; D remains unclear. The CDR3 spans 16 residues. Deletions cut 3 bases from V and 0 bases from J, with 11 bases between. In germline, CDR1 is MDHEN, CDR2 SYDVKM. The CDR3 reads CASSFRYEATNEKLFF. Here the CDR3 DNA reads TGTGCCAGCAGTTTTCGGTATGAGGCAACTAATGAAAAACTGTTTTTT.

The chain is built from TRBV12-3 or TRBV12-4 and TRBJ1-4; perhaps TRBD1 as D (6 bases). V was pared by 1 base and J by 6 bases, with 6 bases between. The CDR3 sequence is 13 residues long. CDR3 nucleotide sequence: TGTGCCAGCAGTTTAGAGGGGGATGAAAAACTGTTTTTT. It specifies CASSLEGDEKLFF.

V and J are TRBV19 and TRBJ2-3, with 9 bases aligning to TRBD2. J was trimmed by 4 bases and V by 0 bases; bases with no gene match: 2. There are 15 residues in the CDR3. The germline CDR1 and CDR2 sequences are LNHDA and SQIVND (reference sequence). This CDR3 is CASSIDKRGADTQYF. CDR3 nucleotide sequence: TGTGCCAGTAGTATAGATAAGCGGGGGGCAGATACGCAGTATTTT.

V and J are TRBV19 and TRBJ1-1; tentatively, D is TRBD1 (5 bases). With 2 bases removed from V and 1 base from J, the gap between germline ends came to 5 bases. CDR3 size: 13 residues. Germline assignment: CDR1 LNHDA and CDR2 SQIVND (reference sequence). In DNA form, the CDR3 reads TGTGCCAGTAGTATACAGGGGAACACTGAAGCTTTCTTT. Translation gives CASSIQGNTEAFF.

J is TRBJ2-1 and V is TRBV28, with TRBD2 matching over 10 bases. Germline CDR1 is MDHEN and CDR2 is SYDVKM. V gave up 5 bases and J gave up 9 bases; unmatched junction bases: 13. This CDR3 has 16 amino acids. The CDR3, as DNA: TGTGCCAGCAGTCTGGAACGTAGCGGGGGGCGAGGTGAGCAGTTCTTC. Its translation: CASSLERSGGRGEQFF.

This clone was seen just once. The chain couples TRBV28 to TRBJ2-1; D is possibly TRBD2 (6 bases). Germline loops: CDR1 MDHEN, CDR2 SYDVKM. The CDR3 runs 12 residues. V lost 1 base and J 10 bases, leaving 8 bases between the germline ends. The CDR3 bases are TGTGCCAGCAGTTTATCTCTAGCGGAGCAGTTCTTC. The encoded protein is CASSLSLAEQFF.